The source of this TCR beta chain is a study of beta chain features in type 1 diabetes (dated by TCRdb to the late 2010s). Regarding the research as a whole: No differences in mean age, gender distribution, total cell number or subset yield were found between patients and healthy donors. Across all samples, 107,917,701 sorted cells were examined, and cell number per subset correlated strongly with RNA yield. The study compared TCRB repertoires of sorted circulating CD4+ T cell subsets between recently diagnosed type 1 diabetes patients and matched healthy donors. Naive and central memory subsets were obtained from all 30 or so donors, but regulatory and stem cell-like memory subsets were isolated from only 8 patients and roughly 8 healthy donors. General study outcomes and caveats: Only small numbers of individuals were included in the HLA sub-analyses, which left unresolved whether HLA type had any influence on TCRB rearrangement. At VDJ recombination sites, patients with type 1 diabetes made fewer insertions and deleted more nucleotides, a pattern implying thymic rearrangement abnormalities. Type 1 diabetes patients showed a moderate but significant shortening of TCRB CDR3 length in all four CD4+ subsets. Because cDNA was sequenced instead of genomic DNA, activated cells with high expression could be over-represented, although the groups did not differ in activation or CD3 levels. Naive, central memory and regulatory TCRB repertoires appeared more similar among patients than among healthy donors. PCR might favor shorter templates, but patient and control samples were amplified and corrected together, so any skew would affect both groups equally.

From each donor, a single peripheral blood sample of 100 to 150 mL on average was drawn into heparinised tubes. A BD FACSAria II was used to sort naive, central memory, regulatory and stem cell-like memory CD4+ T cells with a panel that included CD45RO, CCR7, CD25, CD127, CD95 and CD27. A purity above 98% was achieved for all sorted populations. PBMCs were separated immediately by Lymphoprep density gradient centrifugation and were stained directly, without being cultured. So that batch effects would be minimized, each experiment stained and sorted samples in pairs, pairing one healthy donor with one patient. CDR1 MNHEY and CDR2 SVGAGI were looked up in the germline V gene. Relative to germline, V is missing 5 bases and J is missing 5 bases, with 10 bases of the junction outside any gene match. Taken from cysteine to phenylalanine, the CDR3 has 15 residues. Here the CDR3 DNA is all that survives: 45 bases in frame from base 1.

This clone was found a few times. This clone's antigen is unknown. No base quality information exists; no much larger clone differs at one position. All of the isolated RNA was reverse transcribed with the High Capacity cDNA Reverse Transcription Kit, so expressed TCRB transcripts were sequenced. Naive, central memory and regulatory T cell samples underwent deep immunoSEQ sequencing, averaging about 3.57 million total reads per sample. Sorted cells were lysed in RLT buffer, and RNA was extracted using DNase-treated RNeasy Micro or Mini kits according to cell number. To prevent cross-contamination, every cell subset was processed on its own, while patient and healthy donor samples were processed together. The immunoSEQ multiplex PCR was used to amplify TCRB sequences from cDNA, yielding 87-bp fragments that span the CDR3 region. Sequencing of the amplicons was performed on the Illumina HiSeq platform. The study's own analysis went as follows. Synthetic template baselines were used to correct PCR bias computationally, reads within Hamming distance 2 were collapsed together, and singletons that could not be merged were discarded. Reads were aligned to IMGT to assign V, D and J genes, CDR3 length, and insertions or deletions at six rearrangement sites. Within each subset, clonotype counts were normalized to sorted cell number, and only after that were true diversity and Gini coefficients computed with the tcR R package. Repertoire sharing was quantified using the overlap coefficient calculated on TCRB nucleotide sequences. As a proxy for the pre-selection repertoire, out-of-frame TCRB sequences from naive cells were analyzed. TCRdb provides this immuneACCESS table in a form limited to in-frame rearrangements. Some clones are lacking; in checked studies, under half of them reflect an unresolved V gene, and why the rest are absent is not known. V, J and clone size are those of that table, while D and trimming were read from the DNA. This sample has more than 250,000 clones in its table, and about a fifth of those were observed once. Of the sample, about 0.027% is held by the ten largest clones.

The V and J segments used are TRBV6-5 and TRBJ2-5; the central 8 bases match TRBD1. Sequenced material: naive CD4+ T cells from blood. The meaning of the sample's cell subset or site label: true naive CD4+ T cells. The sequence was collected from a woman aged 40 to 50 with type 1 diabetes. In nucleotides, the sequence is TGTGCCAGCAGTCCGATGACAGGGGTGAGGGAGACCCAGTACTTC. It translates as CASSPMTGVRETQYF.